Below, one TCR beta chain is given with its context. These data originate in a study of OX40 agonist ivuxolimab in advanced cancers. TCRdb keeps only in-frame clones here, not all; method: immunoSEQ multiplex PCR. The top ten clones hold about 4% of a sample with about 79,000 clones, approximately 85% of them seen once. From germline, CDR1 is GTSNPN and CDR2 SVGIG (reference sequence). The CDR3 runs 13 residues. Trimming stripped 3 bases from V and 1 base from J, with 9 bases between. The rearrangement uses TRBV30 and TRBJ1-1; D uncertain. The sequence was obtained from an adult with an advanced solid tumor such as melanoma, head and neck, liver or kidney cancer. The material was CD4+ or CD8+ T cells sorted from blood, obtained in a trial of the OX40 agonist ivuxolimab. CDR3 sequence reads: CAWRLRSNTEAFF. For the CDR3, the DNA is TGTGCCTGGAGGCTCCGGTCGAACACTGAAGCTTTCTTT.